This passage covers 10 T cell receptor beta chains from one sample sequenced in a study of T cells expressing NK-cell markers. TCRdb re-analyzed the 5' RACE reads; it lists each CDR3 protein once, without DNA. The repertoire table contains around 470,000 distinct CDR3 sequences. Sequencing was carried out using blood T cells: a sorted CD56 or NKG2C T cell subset, CD4+ or CD8+ T cells, or bulk PBMC T cells (not recorded which). Source of these receptors: a woman between 50 and 59 years old in good health.

This rearrangement joins TRBV7-8 to TRBJ2-2. CDR1 and CDR2 from the germline V gene are SGHVS and FQNEAQ. The CDR3 length is 11 residues. The CDR3 sequence: CASSDFGELFF.

The chain is built from TRBV11-2 and TRBJ1-5; there is no DNA to check the TCRdb D call of TRBD1. From germline, CDR1 is SGHAT and CDR2 FQNNGV. This CDR3 comprises 15 residues. The CDR3 loop reads CASSLVTGVNQPQHF.

This chain uses TRBV5-5 with TRBJ2-5; TCRdb selects TRBD2, and the lack of DNA leaves this call unchecked. This CDR3 contains 16 residues. From germline, CDR1 is SGHKS and CDR2 YYEKEE (reference sequence). The CDR3 loop reads CASSLRASGRWETQYF.

The genes are TRBV15 and TRBJ1-2; lacking DNA, the TRBD1 call made by TCRdb goes unchecked. The V gene's germline CDR1 is LNHNV and CDR2 YYDKDF (reference sequence). CDR3 size: 17 residues. Here the CDR3 reads CATSRDDRGVTNYGYTF.

This chain joins TRBV12-3 or TRBV12-4 and TRBJ2-2; checking the TCRdb D call of TRBD2 is not possible without DNA. This CDR3 has 15 residues. CDR3 residues: CASKLGGRDTGELFF.

This sequence joins TRBV12-5 and TRBJ2-1; the D gene TCRdb calls, TRBD2, cannot be checked with no DNA. This CDR3 has 12 residues. From germline, CDR1 is LGHNT and CDR2 FRNRAP. CDR3 loop: CASGELDNEQFF. The full variable domain, with the rest looked up from reference TRBV12-5 and TRBJ2-1, is DARVTQTPRHKVTEMGQEVTMRCQPILGHNTVFWYRQTMMQGLELLAYFRNRAPLDDSGMPKDRFSAEMPDATLATLKIQPSEPRDSAVYFCASGELDNEQFFGPGTRLTVL.

The CDR3 region is CASSLDPGESEQFF. This chain joins TRBV9 and TRBJ2-1; the TCRdb D gene call, TRBD1, has no DNA to confirm it. This CDR3 region has 14 residues. Germline-derived CDR1 and CDR2 are SGDLS and YYNGEE.

This chain's CDR3 is CASSFYIDNEKLFF. The rearrangement links TRBV5-5 to TRBJ1-4. Germline-derived CDR1 and CDR2 are SGHKS and YYEKEE (reference sequence). The CDR3 sequence is 14 residues long.

The chain couples TRBV18 to TRBJ1-1; TCRdb's assignment of TRBD1 cannot be checked, as there is no DNA. CDR1 is KGHSH, CDR2 LQKENI, per germline. The CDR3 has 14 amino acids. CDR3 loop: CASSPILGPAEAFF.

The CDR3 is CSASRLASYNEQFF. V gene TRBV20-1 combines with J gene TRBJ2-1; TCRdb selects TRBD2, and the lack of DNA leaves this call unchecked. Germline-derived CDR1 and CDR2 are DFQATT and SNEGSKA (reference sequence). The CDR3 consists of 14 residues.